The rows below give T cell receptor beta chains drawn from one sample of a study of post-analysis software for immune sequencing data. TCRdb re-called the PCR reads through MiXCR, storing one row per CDR3 protein. Of 750,000 to 900,000 distinct CDR3 sequences listed, 35% to 55% are singletons. The sample comprised blood. All receptors come from a girl between 5 and 17 years old with multiple sclerosis. CDR3s include the opening cysteine and the closing phenylalanine or tryptophan. A D gene is named only where the DNA matches it firmly. For some rows the clone size is stated as once, few or many, or as a class when expanded; others skip it.

v_call: TRBV7-2
clone_size: few
d_call: TRBD1
j_call: TRBJ2-3
cdr3_nt: TGTGCCAGCAGCTTAGGTGGCCAGGGGGCTAGTGATACGCAGTATTTT
cdr3_aa: CASSLGGQGASDTQYF

v_call: TRBV9
clone_size: NA
d_call: TRBD2
j_call: TRBJ2-7
cdr3_nt: TGTGCCAGCAGCCCAGTTAGCGGGAGTTACGAGCAGTACTTC
cdr3_aa: CASSPVSGSYEQYF

v_call: TRBV27
clone_size: few
d_call: TRBD1
j_call: TRBJ2-1
cdr3_nt: TGTGCCAGCAGTCGACCGACGACAGGGGGCGCAGGCAATGAGCAGTTCTTC
cdr3_aa: CASSRPTTGGAGNEQFF

v_call: TRBV6-2/TRBV6-3
clone_size: NA
d_call: NA
j_call: TRBJ1-5
cdr3_nt: TGTGCCAGCAGTTACGGGGGGCTGGGCAATCGGCCCCAGCATTTT
cdr3_aa: CASSYGGLGNRPQHF

v_call: TRBV5-6
clone_size: few
d_call: NA
j_call: TRBJ1-2
cdr3_nt: TGTGCCAGCAGCTTGATGGGCATCGTCGACTATGGCTACACCTTC
cdr3_aa: CASSLMGIVDYGYTF

v_call: TRBV5-1
clone_size: NA
d_call: TRBD2
j_call: TRBJ2-7
cdr3_nt: TGCGCCAGCAGCCAGGGACTAGGACCCCACGAGCAGTACTTC
cdr3_aa: CASSQGLGPHEQYF

v_call: TRBV6-2/TRBV6-3
clone_size: NA
d_call: NA
j_call: TRBJ1-5
cdr3_nt: TGTGCCAGCAACCGACAGGACCTTAGCAATCAGCCCCAGCATTTT
cdr3_aa: CASNRQDLSNQPQHF

v_call: TRBV10-3
clone_size: NA
d_call: TRBD1
j_call: TRBJ1-5
cdr3_nt: TGTGCCATCAGGGGGACAGGGGACATCAAGACGAATCAGCCCCAGCATTTT
cdr3_aa: CAIRGTGDIKTNQPQHF

v_call: TRBV18
clone_size: NA
d_call: NA
j_call: TRBJ1-1
cdr3_nt: TGTGCCAGCTCACCACCGTCGTTTCGGCGCACTGAAGCTTTCTTT
cdr3_aa: CASSPPSFRRTEAFF

v_call: TRBV7-2
clone_size: NA
d_call: TRBD2
j_call: TRBJ2-7
cdr3_nt: TGTGCCAGCAGCTTACCGTTAGCGGGAGAGTCCTACGAGCAGTACTTC
cdr3_aa: CASSLPLAGESYEQYF

v_call: TRBV6-1
clone_size: NA
d_call: TRBD1
j_call: TRBJ2-7
cdr3_nt: TGTGCCAGCAGTGACCCCGGACAGGGGCGCTCCTACGAGCAGTACTTC
cdr3_aa: CASSDPGQGRSYEQYF

v_call: TRBV20-1
clone_size: NA
d_call: TRBD1
j_call: TRBJ2-7
cdr3_nt: TGCAGTGCTTCCCCTGTGACAGGGGAGAACGAGCAGTACTTC
cdr3_aa: CSASPVTGENEQYF

v_call: TRBV5-1
clone_size: NA
d_call: NA
j_call: TRBJ2-7
cdr3_nt: TGCGCCAGCAGCTGGGAGAGGAACTACGAGCAGTACTTC
cdr3_aa: CASSWERNYEQYF

v_call: TRBV7-9
clone_size: few
d_call: NA
j_call: TRBJ1-1
cdr3_nt: TGTGCCAGCAGCCTTAAACTTCCGGGCCCGGTCCCTCCTGAAGCTTTCTTT
cdr3_aa: CASSLKLPGPVPPEAFF

v_call: TRBV20-1
clone_size: NA
d_call: TRBD2
j_call: TRBJ2-1
cdr3_nt: TGCAGTGCGCCCCGAGGACTAGCGGGAGGGGTGGGGGAGCAGTTCTTC
cdr3_aa: CSAPRGLAGGVGEQFF

v_call: TRBV20-1
clone_size: NA
d_call: NA
j_call: TRBJ2-3
cdr3_nt: TGCAGTGCTAGGCACAGGGAAATCACAGATACGCAGTATTTT
cdr3_aa: CSARHREITDTQYF

v_call: TRBV29-1
clone_size: NA
d_call: TRBD2
j_call: TRBJ2-7
cdr3_nt: TGCAGCCTCGGACTAGCGGGAATTTGGGAGCAGTACTTC
cdr3_aa: CSLGLAGIWEQYF

v_call: TRBV7-3
clone_size: NA
d_call: NA
j_call: TRBJ2-1
cdr3_nt: TGTGCCAGCAGCTTAATTGGGAGGCGGGGTGAGCAGTTCTTC
cdr3_aa: CASSLIGRRGEQFF

v_call: TRBV7-2
clone_size: few
d_call: NA
j_call: TRBJ2-4
cdr3_nt: TGTGCCAGCAGCCTTCCTACCAAGGATGAGCAGTACTTC
cdr3_aa: CASSLPTKDEQYF

v_call: TRBV6-2/TRBV6-3
clone_size: NA
d_call: TRBD2
j_call: TRBJ2-1
cdr3_nt: TGTGCCATCCAACTAGCGGGAGGTTCCTACAATGAGCAGTTCTTC
cdr3_aa: CAIQLAGGSYNEQFF

v_call: TRBV12-3/TRBV12-4
clone_size: NA
d_call: TRBD2
j_call: TRBJ2-3
cdr3_nt: TGTGCCAGCAGTTGGCGAGGGACTAGCGGGAGCACAGATACGCAGTATTTT
cdr3_aa: CASSWRGTSGSTDTQYF

v_call: TRBV29-1
clone_size: few
d_call: NA
j_call: TRBJ2-7
cdr3_nt: TGCAGCGTTGGGGAACAGGACTACGAGCAGTACTTC
cdr3_aa: CSVGEQDYEQYF

v_call: TRBV20-1
clone_size: NA
d_call: NA
j_call: TRBJ1-1
cdr3_nt: TGCAGTGCTCAATACGGATTTGAAGCTTTCTTT
cdr3_aa: CSAQYGFEAFF

v_call: TRBV15
clone_size: few
d_call: NA
j_call: TRBJ2-7
cdr3_nt: TGTGCCACCAGCAGCCTTGGCAAAGTCGAGCAGTACTTC
cdr3_aa: CATSSLGKVEQYF

v_call: TRBV24-1
clone_size: few
d_call: NA
j_call: TRBJ2-3
cdr3_nt: TGTGCCACCAGTGACTCACAGGGTTTGAGTCATACGCAGTATTTT
cdr3_aa: CATSDSQGLSHTQYF

v_call: TRBV9
clone_size: NA
d_call: NA
j_call: TRBJ2-1
cdr3_nt: TGTGCCAGCAGCGTAGGGGTTCAGCTGGGTTACAATGAGCAGTTCTTC
cdr3_aa: CASSVGVQLGYNEQFF

v_call: TRBV20-1
clone_size: NA
d_call: TRBD2
j_call: TRBJ2-1
cdr3_nt: TGCAGTGCTAGACCAAGGACTAGCGGGATCCGCAATGAGCAGTTCTTC
cdr3_aa: CSARPRTSGIRNEQFF

v_call: TRBV5-1
clone_size: NA
d_call: NA
j_call: TRBJ2-3
cdr3_nt: TGCGCCAGCAGCTCTGTCTCCGGGACACGGAGCACAGATACGCAGTATTTT
cdr3_aa: CASSSVSGTRSTDTQYF

v_call: TRBV4-2
clone_size: NA
d_call: NA
j_call: TRBJ2-1
cdr3_nt: TGTGCCAGCAGCCAAGATTTCCGTGGGGAGCAGTTCTTC
cdr3_aa: CASSQDFRGEQFF

v_call: TRBV27
clone_size: NA
d_call: NA
j_call: TRBJ2-1
cdr3_nt: TGTGCCAGCAGTTTCTCCTACGGAGTGATAGAGGACCGTAATGAGCAGTTCTTC
cdr3_aa: CASSFSYGVIEDRNEQFF

v_call: TRBV6-2/TRBV6-3
clone_size: few
d_call: NA
j_call: TRBJ1-2
cdr3_nt: TGTGCCAGCAGCCACGGGGCCTATGGCTACACCTTC
cdr3_aa: CASSHGAYGYTF

v_call: TRBV5-5
clone_size: NA
d_call: NA
j_call: TRBJ1-5
cdr3_nt: TGTGCCAGCAGCTCGAACCGCAATCAGCCCCAGCATTTT
cdr3_aa: CASSSNRNQPQHF

v_call: TRBV3-1
clone_size: NA
d_call: NA
j_call: TRBJ1-2
cdr3_nt: TGTGCCAGCAGCCCGACCAAAAAGGCGAACTATGGCTACACCTTC
cdr3_aa: CASSPTKKANYGYTF

v_call: TRBV5-1
clone_size: NA
d_call: TRBD2
j_call: TRBJ2-1
cdr3_nt: TGCGCCAGCAGCTTAGTATCTTCTAGCGGGATTCTTGCCCCCTACAATGAGCAGTTCTTC
cdr3_aa: CASSLVSSSGILAPYNEQFF

v_call: TRBV5-1
clone_size: few
d_call: NA
j_call: TRBJ2-3
cdr3_nt: TGCGCCAGCAGCCCGACCGACCCGAGGGGGACAGATACGCAGTATTTT
cdr3_aa: CASSPTDPRGTDTQYF

v_call: TRBV24-1
clone_size: NA
d_call: TRBD2
j_call: TRBJ2-1
cdr3_nt: TGTGCCACCAGTGATAGCGGGAGGAACAATGAGCAGTTCTTC
cdr3_aa: CATSDSGRNNEQFF

v_call: TRBV12-3/TRBV12-4
clone_size: few
d_call: TRBD1
j_call: TRBJ1-1
cdr3_nt: TGTGCCAGCAGTGCCGGGACAGGGGGAATGAACACTGAAGCTTTCTTT
cdr3_aa: CASSAGTGGMNTEAFF

v_call: TRBV6-5
clone_size: NA
d_call: NA
j_call: TRBJ2-1
cdr3_nt: TGTGCCAGCAGTTACTCTCTAGGGGACTACAATGAGCAGTTCTTC
cdr3_aa: CASSYSLGDYNEQFF

v_call: TRBV5-8
clone_size: NA
d_call: NA
j_call: TRBJ2-5
cdr3_nt: TGTACCAGCAGCTTGAGGAGTTCGGGGGAGACCCAGTACTTC
cdr3_aa: CTSSLRSSGETQYF

v_call: TRBV6-5
clone_size: NA
d_call: TRBD1
j_call: TRBJ2-2
cdr3_nt: TGTGCCAGCAGAAGGGACAGTAAGAACACCGGGGAGCTGTTTTTT
cdr3_aa: CASRRDSKNTGELFF